This entry concerns a single T cell receptor (beta chain). The data are from a study of a mutant IDH1 vaccine in newly diagnosed glioma. Background on the study: Most patients had radiochemotherapy with temozolomide before enrollment; others had one alone.

Method: immunoSEQ multiplex PCR; TCRdb's copy keeps in-frame clones and lacks some. The sample lists some 95,000 clones, about 82% seen once, with roughly 7% in the top ten. Germline lookup yields CDR1 LGHNA and CDR2 YNFKEQ. V lost 1 base, J lost 0 bases, and 7 bases lay in between. The CDR3 sequence is 14 residues long. Time point reported: baseline, week 1 (first vaccination visit). The treatment denotes: pre-vaccination baseline after standard-of-care therapy. New astrocytomas of WHO grade 3 or 4 that were IDH1-mutant and ATRX-lost were found in the donors. This material consisted of PBMCs, taken from a glioma patient treated with radiotherapy, temozolomide or both. This clonotype was sampled from a man aged 40-50 years with glioma. The rearrangement links TRBV4-2 to TRBJ2-7, with D unclear. The CDR3 nucleotides read TGTGCCAGCAGCCAAGGATCCGCCTCCTACGAGCAGTACTTC. It encodes CASSQGSASYEQYF.